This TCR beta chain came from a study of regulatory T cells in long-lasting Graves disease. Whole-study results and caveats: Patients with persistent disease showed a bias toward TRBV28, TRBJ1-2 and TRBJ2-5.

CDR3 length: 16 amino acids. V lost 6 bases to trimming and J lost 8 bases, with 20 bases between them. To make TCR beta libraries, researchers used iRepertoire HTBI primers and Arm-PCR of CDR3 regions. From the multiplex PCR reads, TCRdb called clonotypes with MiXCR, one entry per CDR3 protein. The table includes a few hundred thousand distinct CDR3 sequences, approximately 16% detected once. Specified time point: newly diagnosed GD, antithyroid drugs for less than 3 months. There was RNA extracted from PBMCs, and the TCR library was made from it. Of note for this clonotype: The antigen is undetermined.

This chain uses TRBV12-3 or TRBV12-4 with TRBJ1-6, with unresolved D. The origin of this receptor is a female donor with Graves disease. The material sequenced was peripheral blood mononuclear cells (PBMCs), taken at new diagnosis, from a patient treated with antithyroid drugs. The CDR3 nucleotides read TGTGCCAGCAGCCCAACCTCTACAGCGAGGGATTCACCCCTCCACTTT. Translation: CASSPTSTARDSPLHF.